This TCR beta chain is from a study of T cell responses to AZD1222 COVID-19 vaccine. The overall study: Pooling covered second doses at about 4 or about 12 weeks.

With V trimmed by 5 bases and J by 1 base, 19 bases remained unmatched. The V gene's germline CDR1 is MNHEY and CDR2 SVGEGT. The CDR3 runs 19 residues. This table comes from immunoSEQ multiplex PCR, and its TCRdb copy is limited to in-frame clones, with some not included. The profile shows roughly 200,000 clones, 92% of them singletons. The clonotype originates from an adult in good health. V usage is TRBV6-2 or TRBV6-3 and J usage is TRBJ1-1; the match to TRBD1 covers 7 bases. Sequenced material: peripheral blood, taken on day 0 of AZD1222 vaccination. Written as DNA, the CDR3 is TGTGCCAGCAGTCCCACTTGGGACAGCCACCGTATTACGAACACTGAAGCTTTCTTT. Its protein is CASSPTWDSHRITNTEAFF.